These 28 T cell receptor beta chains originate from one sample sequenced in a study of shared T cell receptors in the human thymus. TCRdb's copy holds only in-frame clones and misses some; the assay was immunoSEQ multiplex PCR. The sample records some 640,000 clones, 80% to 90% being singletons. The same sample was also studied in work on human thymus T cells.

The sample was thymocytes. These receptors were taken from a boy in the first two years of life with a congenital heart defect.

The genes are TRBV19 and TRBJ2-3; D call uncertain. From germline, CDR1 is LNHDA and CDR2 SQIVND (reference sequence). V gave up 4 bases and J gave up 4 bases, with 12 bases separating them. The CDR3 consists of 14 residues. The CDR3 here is CASSTGLLADTQYF. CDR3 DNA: TGTGCCAGTAGTACAGGCCTACTGGCAGATACGCAGTATTTT.

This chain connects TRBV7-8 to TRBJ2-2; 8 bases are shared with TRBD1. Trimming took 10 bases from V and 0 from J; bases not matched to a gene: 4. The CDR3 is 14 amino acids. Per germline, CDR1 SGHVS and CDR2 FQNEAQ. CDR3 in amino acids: CANRQGTNTGELFF. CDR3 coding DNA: TGTGCCAACAGACAGGGGACGAACACCGGGGAGCTGTTTTTT.

The CDR3 sequence is CASSTPSGSYLRRLNEQFF. Written as DNA, the CDR3 is TGTGCCAGCAGCACCCCTAGCGGGAGCTATTTACGGCGCCTCAATGAGCAGTTCTTC. The J gene is TRBJ2-1, the V gene TRBV5-4; 10 bases line up with TRBD2. V shed 4 bases, J shed 6 bases, and the junction held 19 bases outside the gene matches. Germline-derived CDR1 and CDR2 are SGHNT and YYREEE (reference sequence). The CDR3 is made up of 19 amino acids. Supplemented by reference TRBV5-4 and TRBJ2-1, the full variable domain reads ETGVTQSPTHLIKTRGQQVTLRCSSQSGHNTVSWYQQALGQGPQFIFQYYREEENGRGNFPPRFSGLQFPNYSSELNVNALELDDSALYLCASSTPSGSYLRRLNEQFFGPGTRLTVL.

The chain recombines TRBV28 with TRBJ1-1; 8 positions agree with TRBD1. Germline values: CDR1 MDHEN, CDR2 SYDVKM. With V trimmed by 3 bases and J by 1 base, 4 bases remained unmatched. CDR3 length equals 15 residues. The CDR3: CASSFGQGPNTEAFF. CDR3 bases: TGTGCCAGCAGTTTCGGACAGGGACCGAACACTGAAGCTTTCTTT.

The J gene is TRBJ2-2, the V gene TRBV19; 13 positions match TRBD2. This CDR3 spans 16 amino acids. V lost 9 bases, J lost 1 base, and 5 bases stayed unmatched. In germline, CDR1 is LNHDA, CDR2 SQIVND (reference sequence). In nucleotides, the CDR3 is TGTGCCAGCACTAGCGGGAGGGGAAAGAACACCGGGGAGCTGTTTTTT. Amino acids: CASTSGRGKNTGELFF. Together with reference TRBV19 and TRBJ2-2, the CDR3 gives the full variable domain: DGGITQSPKYLFRKEGQNVTLSCEQNLNHDAMYWYRQDPGQGLRLIYYSQIVNDFQKGDIAEGYSVSREKKESFPLTVTSAQKNPTAFYLCASTSGRGKNTGELFFGEGSRLTVL.

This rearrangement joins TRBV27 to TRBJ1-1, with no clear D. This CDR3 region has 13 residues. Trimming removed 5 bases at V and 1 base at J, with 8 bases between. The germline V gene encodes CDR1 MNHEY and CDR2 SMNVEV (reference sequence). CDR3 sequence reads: CASSPRQNTEAFF. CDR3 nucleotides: TGTGCCAGCAGTCCCAGACAGAACACTGAAGCTTTCTTT.

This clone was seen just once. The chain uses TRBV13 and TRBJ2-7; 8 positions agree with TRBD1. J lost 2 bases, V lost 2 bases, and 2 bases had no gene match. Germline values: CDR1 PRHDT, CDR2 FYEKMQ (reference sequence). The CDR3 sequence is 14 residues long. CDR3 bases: TGTGCCAGCAGCTTAAGGGACAGGACCTACGAGCAGTACTTC. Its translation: CASSLRDRTYEQYF.

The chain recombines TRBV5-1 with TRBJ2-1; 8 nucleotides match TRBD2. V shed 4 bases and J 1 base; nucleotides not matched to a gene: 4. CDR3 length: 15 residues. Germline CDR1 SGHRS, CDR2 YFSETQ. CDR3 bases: TGCGCCAGCAGCCCCGGGACTAGTTCCTACAATGAGCAGTTCTTC. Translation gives CASSPGTSSYNEQFF. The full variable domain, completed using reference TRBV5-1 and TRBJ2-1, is KAGVTQTPRYLIKTRGQQVTLSCSPISGHRSVSWYQQTPGQGLQFLFEYFSETQRNKGNFPGRFSGRQFSNSRSEMNVSTLELGDSALYLCASSPGTSSYNEQFFGPGTRLTVL.

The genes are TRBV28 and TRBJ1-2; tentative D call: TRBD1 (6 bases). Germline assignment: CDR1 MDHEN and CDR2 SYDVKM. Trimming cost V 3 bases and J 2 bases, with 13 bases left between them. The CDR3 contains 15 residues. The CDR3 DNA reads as TGTGCCAGCAGTTTTATCCCCGGACAGAACTATGGCTACACCTTC. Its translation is CASSFIPGQNYGYTF.

CDR3 DNA sequence: TGCGCCAGCAGCTCCGGTGGCTCCTATAATTCACCCCTCCACTTT. Protein: CASSSGGSYNSPLHF. The chain joins TRBV5-1 to TRBJ1-6; D is ambiguous. The CDR3 is made up of 15 amino acids. Germline V CDR1 and CDR2: SGHRS, YFSETQ. Trimming removed 3 bases at V and 0 bases at J, with 7 bases between.

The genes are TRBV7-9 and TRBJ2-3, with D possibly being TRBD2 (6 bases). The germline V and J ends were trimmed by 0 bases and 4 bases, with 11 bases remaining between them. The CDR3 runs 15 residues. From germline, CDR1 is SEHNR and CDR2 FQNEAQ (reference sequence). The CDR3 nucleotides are TGTGCCAGCAGCTTAGCTCCGGGGGATTCAGATACGCAGTATTTT. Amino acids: CASSLAPGDSDTQYF.

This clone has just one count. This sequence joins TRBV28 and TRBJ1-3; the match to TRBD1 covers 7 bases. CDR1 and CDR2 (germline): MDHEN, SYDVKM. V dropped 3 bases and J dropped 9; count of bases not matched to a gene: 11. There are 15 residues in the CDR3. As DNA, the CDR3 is TGTGCCAGCAGTTTGGTCAGGGGGAGCATCGGCACCATATATTTT. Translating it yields CASSLVRGSIGTIYF.

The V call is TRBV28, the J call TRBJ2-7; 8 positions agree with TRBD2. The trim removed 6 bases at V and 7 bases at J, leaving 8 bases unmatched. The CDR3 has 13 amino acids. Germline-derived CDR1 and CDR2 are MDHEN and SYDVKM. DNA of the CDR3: TGTGCCAGCAGGAAGCGGGAGTTGAGGGAGCAGTACTTC. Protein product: CASRKRELREQYF.

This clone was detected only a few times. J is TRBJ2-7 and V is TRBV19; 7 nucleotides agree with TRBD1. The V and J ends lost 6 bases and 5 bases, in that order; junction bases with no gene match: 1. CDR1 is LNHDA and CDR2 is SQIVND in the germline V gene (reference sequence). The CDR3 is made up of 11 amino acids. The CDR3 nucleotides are TGTGCCAGTAGACAGGGGAACGAGCAGTACTTC. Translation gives CASRQGNEQYF.

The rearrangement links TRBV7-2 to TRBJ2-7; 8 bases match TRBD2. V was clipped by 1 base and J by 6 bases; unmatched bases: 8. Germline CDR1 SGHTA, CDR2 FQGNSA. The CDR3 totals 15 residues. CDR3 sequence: CASSLDGREGGEQYF. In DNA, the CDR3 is TGTGCCAGCAGCTTAGACGGGAGGGAGGGAGGCGAGCAGTACTTC.

The CDR3 nucleotides read TGCGCCAGCAGCCAAGGGGGACCCTCGGCAGGGGGATACACCGGGGAGCTGTTTTTT. This encodes CASSQGGPSAGGYTGELFF. The chain combines TRBV4-1 with TRBJ2-2; 7 nucleotides align to TRBD1. J was trimmed by 3 bases and V by 1 base; bases with no gene match: 14. CDR1 and CDR2 (germline): MGHRA, YSYEKL. This CDR3 has 19 residues.

CDR3 sequence: CASAQGQGKAGELFF. CDR3 DNA sequence: TGTGCCAGCGCCCAGGGGCAGGGTAAGGCCGGGGAGCTGTTTTTT. This chain links TRBV27 with TRBJ2-2; D might be TRBD1 (6 bases). Germline loops: CDR1 MNHEY, CDR2 SMNVEV (reference sequence). The CDR3 has 15 amino acids. V lost 8 bases to trimming and J lost 6 bases, with 19 bases between them.

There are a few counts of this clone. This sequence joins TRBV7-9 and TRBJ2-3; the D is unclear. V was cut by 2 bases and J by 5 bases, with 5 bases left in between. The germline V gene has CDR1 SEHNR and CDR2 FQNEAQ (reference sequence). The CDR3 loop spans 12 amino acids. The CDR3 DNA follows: TGTGCCAGCAGCTTACACGGAGATACGCAGTATTTT. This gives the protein CASSLHGDTQYF.

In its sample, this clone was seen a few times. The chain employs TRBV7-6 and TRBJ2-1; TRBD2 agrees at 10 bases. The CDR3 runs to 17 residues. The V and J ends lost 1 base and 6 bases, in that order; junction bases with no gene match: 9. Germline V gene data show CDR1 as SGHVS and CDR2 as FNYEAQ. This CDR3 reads CASSLGMLAGETNEQFF. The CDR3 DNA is TGTGCCAGCAGCTTAGGGATGCTAGCGGGAGAGACCAATGAGCAGTTCTTC.

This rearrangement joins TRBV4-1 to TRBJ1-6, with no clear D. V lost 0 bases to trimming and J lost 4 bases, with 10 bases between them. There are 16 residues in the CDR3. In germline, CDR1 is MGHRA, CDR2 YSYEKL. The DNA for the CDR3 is TGCGCCAGCAGCCAAGAAACACAGCGGTATAATTCACCCCTCCACTTT. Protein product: CASSQETQRYNSPLHF.

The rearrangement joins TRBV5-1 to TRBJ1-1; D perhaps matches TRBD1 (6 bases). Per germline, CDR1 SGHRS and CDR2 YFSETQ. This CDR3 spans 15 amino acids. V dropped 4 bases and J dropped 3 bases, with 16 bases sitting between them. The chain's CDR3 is CASSAAQGLYTEAFF. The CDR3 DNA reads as TGCGCCAGCAGCGCGGCACAGGGTTTGTACACTGAAGCTTTCTTT.

In DNA form, the CDR3 reads TGCAGCGTTGGGACTAGCGATTACCAAGAGACCCAGTACTTC. Translating gives CSVGTSDYQETQYF. The chain has TRBV29-1 and TRBJ2-5; 9 bases match TRBD2. V was pared by 4 bases and J by 0 bases, with 3 bases of the junction left unmatched. The germline CDR1 and CDR2 sequences are SQVTM and ANQGSEA. This CDR3 is built from 14 residues.

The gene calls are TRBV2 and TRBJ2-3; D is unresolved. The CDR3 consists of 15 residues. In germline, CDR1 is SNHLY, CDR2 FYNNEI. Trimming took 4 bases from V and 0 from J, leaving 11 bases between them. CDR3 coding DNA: TGTGCCAGCAGTGCTAGTTACCTTAGCACAGATACGCAGTATTTT. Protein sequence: CASSASYLSTDTQYF.

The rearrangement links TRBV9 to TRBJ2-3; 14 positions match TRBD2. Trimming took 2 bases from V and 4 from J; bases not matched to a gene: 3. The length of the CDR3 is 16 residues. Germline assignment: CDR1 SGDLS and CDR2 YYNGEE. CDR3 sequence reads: CASSVTSGGASDTQYF. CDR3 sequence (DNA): TGTGCCAGCAGCGTGACTAGCGGGGGGGCTTCAGATACGCAGTATTTT.

CDR3 region: CASSYSLRAVYEQYF. As DNA, the CDR3 is TGTGCCAGCAGTTACAGTTTGAGGGCCGTCTACGAGCAGTACTTC. J is TRBJ2-7 and V is TRBV6-6; D perhaps matches TRBD2 (5 bases). This CDR3 is built from 15 residues. The ends were cut back, 2 bases at V and 3 bases at J, with 14 bases in the middle. Germline V gene lookup returns CDR1 MNHNY and CDR2 SVGAGI (reference sequence).

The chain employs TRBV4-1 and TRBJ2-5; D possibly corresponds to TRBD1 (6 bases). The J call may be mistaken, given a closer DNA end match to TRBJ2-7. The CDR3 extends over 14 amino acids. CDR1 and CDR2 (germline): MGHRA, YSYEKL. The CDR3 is CASSQRLQGYEQYF. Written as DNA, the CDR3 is TGCGCCAGCAGCCAACGGTTACAGGGCTACGAGCAGTACTTC.

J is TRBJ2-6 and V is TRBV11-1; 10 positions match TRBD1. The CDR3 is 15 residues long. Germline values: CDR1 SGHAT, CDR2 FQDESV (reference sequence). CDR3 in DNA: TGTCCGACCGACAGGGGGCTAGCTGGGGCCAACGTCCTGACTTTC. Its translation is CPTDRGLAGANVLTF. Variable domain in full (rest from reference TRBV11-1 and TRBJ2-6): EAEVAQSPRYKITEKSQAVAFWCDPISGHATLYWYRQILGQGPELLVQFQDESVVDDSQLPKDRFSAERLKGVDSTLKIQPAELGDSAMYLCPTDRGLAGANVLTFGAGSRLTVL.

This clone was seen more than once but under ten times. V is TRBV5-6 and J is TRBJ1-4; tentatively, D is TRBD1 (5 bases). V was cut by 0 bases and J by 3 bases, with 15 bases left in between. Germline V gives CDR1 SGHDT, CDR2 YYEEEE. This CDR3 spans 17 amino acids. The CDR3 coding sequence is TGTGCCAGCAGCTTGGGCTTGCGGGACCCTCCTAATGAAAAACTGTTTTTT. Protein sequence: CASSLGLRDPPNEKLFF.